This T cell receptor beta chain was recorded in a study of technical replicates of blood from a few donors. V gave up 2 bases and J gave up 2 bases, with 12 bases separating them. From germline, CDR1 is WNHNN and CDR2 SYGVQD (reference sequence). The CDR3 has 16 amino acids. The repertoire was sequenced with immunoSEQ multiplex PCR; TCRdb's copy has only in-frame clones and lacks some. This table has about 61,000 clones, approximately 97% appearing once. Sequenced input: T cells isolated from PBMCs. The TCR originated in a human donor in good health. V is TRBV10-1 and J is TRBJ2-2, with D perhaps TRBD2 (5 bases). DNA of the CDR3: TGCGCCAGCAGTGAGGGGAGAGGGCCCAACACCGGGGAGCTGTTTTTT. The encoded protein is CASSEGRGPNTGELFF.